The 32 T cell receptor beta chains below come from one sample, sequenced in a study of blood T cell repertoires in COVID-19. Repertoires were generated with immunoSEQ multiplex PCR, while TCRdb's copy carries only in-frame clones and drops some. This table has about 97,000 clones, roughly 85% appearing once. Material: peripheral blood. These receptors were taken from a man in his fifties with active COVID-19.

This clone showed up just a few times. The rearrangement uses TRBV12-3 or TRBV12-4 and TRBJ1-1; 7 bases map to TRBD1. Trimming removed 6 bases from V and 6 bases from J; junction bases left unmatched: 4. CDR3 size: 12 residues. The CDR3 nucleotides read TGTGCCAGCAGCTCAGGGGGTCCTGAAGCTTTCTTT. Translated: CASSSGGPEAFF.

This clone has just a few counts. CDR3 region: CASSQPPGGSRNSPLHF. In DNA, the CDR3 is TGCGCCAGCAGCCAACCTCCCGGGGGAAGTCGAAATTCACCCCTCCACTTT. The chain combines TRBV4-1 with TRBJ1-6, with D perhaps matching TRBD1 (5 bases). V gave up 2 bases and J gave up 7 bases, with 18 bases separating them. Germline V gene sequence: CDR1 MGHRA, CDR2 YSYEKL. There are 17 residues in the CDR3.

The CDR3, as DNA: TGTGCCAGCAGCCCGCATGCGGGGGGGGAGACCCAGTACTTC. Amino acids: CASSPHAGGETQYF. The chain employs TRBV3-1 (or the pseudogene TRBV3-2) and TRBJ2-5, with 9 bases identical to TRBD2. Germline trimming cut 4 bases from V and 5 bases from J; bases unmatched to any gene: 5. Germline CDR1 reads LGHDT; CDR2 reads YNNKEL (reference sequence). The CDR3 contains 14 residues.

The V gene is TRBV2, the J gene TRBJ1-4; 9 bases fit TRBD1. The CDR3 covers 16 residues. CDR1 SNHLY and CDR2 FYNNEI come from the germline V gene. Losses at the gene ends were 8 bases for V and 5 bases for J; bases not matched to a gene: 12. The CDR3 reads CASPPFGQGQNEKLFF. The CDR3 DNA reads as TGTGCCAGCCCGCCGTTCGGACAGGGGCAAAATGAAAAACTGTTTTTT.

The chain combines TRBV29-1 with TRBJ2-5; TRBD2 agrees at 13 bases. The germline CDR1 and CDR2 sequences are SQVTM and ANQGSEA. Trimming removed 7 bases from V and 2 bases from J; junction bases left unmatched: 7. The CDR3 has 15 residues. The CDR3 DNA reads as TGCAGCGCAAAGGGGGGACTAGCGGGACAAGAGACCCAGTACTTC. It specifies CSAKGGLAGQETQYF.

This rearrangement joins TRBV2 to TRBJ2-1; D may be TRBD2 (5 bases). Germline lookup yields CDR1 SNHLY and CDR2 FYNNEI. There are 13 residues in the CDR3. Trimming left V 4 bases short and J 5 bases short, with 9 bases between. The CDR3 sequence: CASSATRNNEQFF. The CDR3 bases are TGTGCCAGCAGTGCAACTAGGAACAATGAGCAGTTCTTC.

The V call is TRBV14, the J call TRBJ1-1; maybe TRBD1 (6 bases). The V end was cut by 4 bases, the J end by 5 bases, with 11 bases between. The V gene's germline CDR1 is SGHDN and CDR2 FVKESK. The CDR3 loop spans 13 amino acids. CDR3 sequence: CASSPSRGTEAFF. As DNA, the CDR3 is TGTGCCAGCAGCCCTTCAAGGGGGACTGAAGCTTTCTTT.

The CDR3 is CASSDRGGGETQYF. CDR3 DNA sequence: TGTGCCAGCAGCGACCGGGGGGGCGGAGAGACCCAGTACTTC. The chain couples TRBV9 to TRBJ2-5; TRBD2 aligns across 8 bases. There are 14 residues in the CDR3. In germline, CDR1 is SGDLS, CDR2 YYNGEE. V lost 3 bases and J lost 4; bases outside the gene matches: 5.

CDR3: CASSKQGDQPQHF. The CDR3 DNA follows: TGTGCCAGCTCAAAACAGGGAGATCAGCCCCAGCATTTT. This chain links TRBV18 with TRBJ1-5; tentative D call: TRBD1 (6 bases). The CDR3 sequence is 13 residues long. Germline V gives CDR1 KGHSH, CDR2 LQKENI. The ends were cut back, 5 bases at V and 5 bases at J, with 10 bases in the middle.

The chain joins TRBV19 to TRBJ2-6; 8 bases are shared with TRBD1. J was trimmed by 1 base and V by 6 bases; bases with no gene match: 5. CDR3 size: 16 residues. Germline CDR1 is LNHDA and CDR2 is SQIVND (reference sequence). The CDR3 DNA reads TGTGCCAGTAGGGACAGGGTAGGATCTGGGGCCAACGTCCTGACTTTC. Encoded protein: CASRDRVGSGANVLTF.

The rearrangement links TRBV7-3 to TRBJ1-3, with D possibly being TRBD1 (5 bases). The germline CDR1 and CDR2 sequences are SGHTA and FQGTGA. V dropped 4 bases and J dropped 7 bases, with 8 bases sitting between them. This CDR3 spans 12 amino acids. The CDR3 DNA follows: TGTGCCAGCAGCTCGGGGGGGAACACCATATATTTT. It is translated as CASSSGGNTIYF.

This chain joins TRBV21-1 and TRBJ2-1; TRBD2, as called in the table, went unchecked against the DNA. TRBV21-1 is given as a pseudogene. The CDR3 is 12 residues long. CDR3 bases: TGTGCCCCCCCCGTCTCCTACAATGAGCAGTTCTTC. Translating gives CAPPVSYNEQFF.

This chain uses TRBV9 with TRBJ1-1; TRBD1 matches at 8 bases. This CDR3 has 14 amino acids. V dropped 2 bases and J dropped 1; count of bases not matched to a gene: 1. Germline V gene lookup returns CDR1 SGDLS and CDR2 YYNGEE. DNA of the CDR3: TGTGCCAGCAGCGTTCAGGGGGCGAACACTGAAGCTTTCTTT. It yields the protein CASSVQGANTEAFF. The full variable domain, rest sourced from reference TRBV9 and TRBJ1-1, is DSGVTQTPKHLITATGQRVTLRCSPRSGDLSVYWYQQSLDQGLQFLIQYYNGEERAKGNILERFSAQQFPDLHSELNLSSLELGDSALYFCASSVQGANTEAFFGQGTRLTVV.

The rearrangement joins TRBV5-6 to TRBJ2-1; 8 nucleotides align to TRBD1. The CDR3 is 15 amino acids. J lost 0 bases, V lost 3 bases, and 2 bases had no gene match. Germline V CDR1 and CDR2: SGHDT, YYEEEE. Written as DNA, the CDR3 is TGTGCCAGCAGCTCCGACAGGGGCTCCTACAATGAGCAGTTCTTC. It yields the protein CASSSDRGSYNEQFF.

V usage is TRBV14 and J usage is TRBJ1-1; D might be TRBD1 (5 bases). V was trimmed by 2 bases and J by 4 bases, leaving 8 bases between them. Germline CDR1 SGHDN, CDR2 FVKESK. There are 13 residues in the CDR3. This CDR3 reads CASSQWRGTEAFF. The CDR3, as DNA: TGTGCCAGCAGCCAATGGAGGGGCACTGAAGCTTTCTTT.

The chain's CDR3 is CASSYRSGNYEQYF. As DNA, the CDR3 is TGTGCCAGCAGTTACCGATCAGGGAATTACGAGCAGTACTTC. The V and J genes are TRBV6-5 and TRBJ2-7; the D gene is possibly TRBD1 (5 bases). In germline, CDR1 is MNHEY, CDR2 SVGAGI. V was clipped by 2 bases and J by 4 bases, with 12 bases between them. This CDR3 has 14 residues.

The chain uses TRBV11-3 and TRBJ2-1; D unclear. This CDR3 has 13 amino acids. V was trimmed by 5 bases and J by 6 bases, leaving 11 bases between them. The germline V gene has CDR1 SGHNT and CDR2 YENEEA. In nucleotides, the CDR3 is TGTGCCAGCAGCCCCAGCGAGAGCAATGAGCAGTTCTTC. Protein: CASSPSESNEQFF.

Turning to this clone: The junction does not match germline at one end; this may be a read error. This chain connects TRBV7-7 to TRBJ2-2, with a tentative D call TRBD2 (5 bases). The CDR3 is made up of 15 amino acids. The germline CDR1 and CDR2 sequences are SSHAT and FNYEAQ (reference sequence). The CDR3 nucleotides read TGTGCTAGCAGCTTAGCCGTCCCGGGGACCGGGGAGCTGTTTTTT. This codes for CASSLAVPGTGELFF.

V and J are TRBV6-1 and TRBJ1-2, with 8 bases matching TRBD1. With V trimmed by 3 bases and J by 2 bases, 2 bases remained unmatched. Germline lookup yields CDR1 MNHNS and CDR2 SASEGT. This CDR3 spans 14 amino acids. The CDR3 nucleotides read TGTGCCAGCAGTGATGGACAGGGAAACTATGGCTACACCTTC. Translating it yields CASSDGQGNYGYTF.

The chain combines TRBV4-2 with TRBJ2-3, with 13 bases that match TRBD2. The CDR3 spans 15 residues. J gave up 3 bases and V 7 bases, and 4 bases lay outside the gene matches. The germline V gene encodes CDR1 LGHNA and CDR2 YNFKEQ. CDR3 nucleotides: TGTGCCAGCACCCCGGGACTAGCGGGGACAGATACGCAGTATTTT. It codes for CASTPGLAGTDTQYF.

The V gene is TRBV25-1, the J gene TRBJ2-3; TRBD2 is a possible D gene (5 bases). In germline, CDR1 is MGHDK, CDR2 SYGVNS. CDR3 length: 15 residues. V was pared by 4 bases and J by 4 bases, with 15 bases between. The CDR3 is CASSGGRWYADTQYF. The CDR3 DNA sequence: TGTGCCAGCAGTGGAGGGCGATGGTACGCAGATACGCAGTATTTT.

The rearrangement links TRBV10-1 to TRBJ1-1; 7 nucleotides match TRBD1. Unmatched junction bases numbered 10, after V lost 7 bases and J lost 5 bases. Germline V gene lookup returns CDR1 WNHNN and CDR2 SYGVQD (reference sequence). The CDR3 runs to 14 residues. The chain's CDR3 is CASKKTGSGTEAFF. CDR3 sequence (DNA): TGCGCCAGCAAAAAGACAGGGTCGGGGACTGAAGCTTTCTTT.

Here the CDR3 DNA reads TGTGCCAGCAGGGCCCGGGAAACGGGTAATTCACCCCTCCACTTT. Protein sequence: CASRARETGNSPLHF. This chain connects TRBV2 to TRBJ1-6; D is uncertain. The germline V gene encodes CDR1 SNHLY and CDR2 FYNNEI. The CDR3 extends over 15 amino acids. The V and J ends lost 6 bases and 6 bases respectively, with 15 bases between them.

The chain employs TRBV15 and TRBJ2-3; TRBD2 matches 9 bases. The CDR3 loop spans 17 amino acids. The germline gives CDR1 LNHNV, CDR2 YYDKDF (reference sequence). The V gene end was trimmed by 1 base and the J gene end by 2 bases; junction bases not matched to a gene: 7. This chain's CDR3 is CATSRGPAGGYTDTQYF. CDR3 DNA sequence: TGTGCCACCAGCAGAGGGCCAGCGGGGGGCTACACAGATACGCAGTATTTT.

V usage is TRBV6-5 and J usage is TRBJ2-3, with 11 nucleotides matching TRBD2. V gave up 6 bases and J gave up 6 bases; unmatched junction bases: 8. The length of the CDR3 is 15 residues. Germline V gene sequence: CDR1 MNHEY, CDR2 SVGAGI. The CDR3: CASRLISGGADTQYF. For the CDR3, the DNA is TGTGCCAGCAGGCTGATTAGCGGGGGGGCCGATACGCAGTATTTT.

V is TRBV18 and J is TRBJ2-7; no definite D call. The CDR3 runs 11 residues. Looked up from germline, CDR1 is KGHSH and CDR2 is LQKENI. V was pared by 6 bases and J by 3 bases, with 6 bases between. CDR3 loop: CASSLGYEQYF. The CDR3, as DNA: TGTGCCAGCTCGCTCGGCTACGAGCAGTACTTC.

The genes are TRBV5-5 and TRBJ1-1; tentative D call: TRBD1 (5 bases). V dropped 0 bases and J dropped 1 base, with 7 bases sitting between them. Germline assignment: CDR1 SGHKS and CDR2 YYEKEE (reference sequence). The CDR3 has 14 residues. CDR3 sequence: CASSLVQANTEAFF. Here the CDR3 DNA reads TGTGCCAGCAGCTTGGTACAGGCGAACACTGAAGCTTTCTTT.

This chain uses TRBV11-2 with TRBJ1-1, with a weak D call TRBD1 (6 bases). The CDR3 contains 17 residues. V lost 5 bases and J lost 3, with 22 bases in between. Germline CDR1 and CDR2: SGHAT and FQNNGV. In DNA form, the CDR3 reads TGTGCCAGCAGCCAACCAGGGGACCACAAAACCCACACTGAAGCTTTCTTT. This gives the protein CASSQPGDHKTHTEAFF.

The chain links TRBV19 to TRBJ1-1; TRBD1 matches at 7 bases. The length of the CDR3 is 12 residues. Germline trimming cut 2 bases from V and 9 bases from J; bases unmatched to any gene: 3. From germline, CDR1 is LNHDA and CDR2 SQIVND (reference sequence). CDR3: CASSIRGQKAFF. In DNA, the CDR3 is TGTGCCAGTAGTATAAGGGGGCAGAAAGCTTTCTTT.

The chain employs TRBV6-5 and TRBJ2-7, with D maybe TRBD1 (6 bases). V was cut by 6 bases and J by 3 bases, with 9 bases left in between. Germline CDR1 is MNHEY and CDR2 is SVGAGI. CDR3 length: 12 amino acids. CDR3 DNA sequence: TGTGCCAGCAGGGACAGCTACTACGAGCAGTACTTC. This codes for CASRDSYYEQYF.

V usage is TRBV5-8 and J usage is TRBJ1-2, with 8 bases aligning to TRBD1. Germline V gene data show CDR1 as SGHTS and CDR2 as YDEGEE. Trimming at V came to 8 bases and at J to 4 bases, leaving 10 bases not matched to a gene. CDR3 length: 14 residues. CDR3 loop: CASLARTGSYGYTF. CDR3 coding DNA: TGTGCCAGTCTCGCCCGGACAGGGTCCTATGGCTACACCTTC.

The sample holds one count of this clone. The genes are TRBV6-5 and TRBJ1-4, with 7 positions matching TRBD1. The CDR3 runs to 15 residues. The V and J ends lost 0 bases and 7 bases, in that order; junction bases with no gene match: 5. Germline CDR1 MNHEY, CDR2 SVGAGI. CDR3 sequence (DNA): TGTGCCAGCAGTTACTCCAGTCAGGGGGGTGAAAAACTGTTTTTT. The encoded protein is CASSYSSQGGEKLFF.